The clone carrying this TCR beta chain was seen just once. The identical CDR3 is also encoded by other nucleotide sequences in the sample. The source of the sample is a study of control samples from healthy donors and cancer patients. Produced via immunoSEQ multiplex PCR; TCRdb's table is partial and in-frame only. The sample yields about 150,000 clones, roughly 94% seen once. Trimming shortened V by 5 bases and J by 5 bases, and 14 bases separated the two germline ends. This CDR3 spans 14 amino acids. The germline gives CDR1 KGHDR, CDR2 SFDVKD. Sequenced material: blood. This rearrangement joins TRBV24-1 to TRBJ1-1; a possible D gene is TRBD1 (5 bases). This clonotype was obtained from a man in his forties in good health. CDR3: CATSAGRGGTEAFF. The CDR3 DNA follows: TGTGCCACCAGTGCGGGACGAGGAGGGACTGAAGCTTTCTTT.